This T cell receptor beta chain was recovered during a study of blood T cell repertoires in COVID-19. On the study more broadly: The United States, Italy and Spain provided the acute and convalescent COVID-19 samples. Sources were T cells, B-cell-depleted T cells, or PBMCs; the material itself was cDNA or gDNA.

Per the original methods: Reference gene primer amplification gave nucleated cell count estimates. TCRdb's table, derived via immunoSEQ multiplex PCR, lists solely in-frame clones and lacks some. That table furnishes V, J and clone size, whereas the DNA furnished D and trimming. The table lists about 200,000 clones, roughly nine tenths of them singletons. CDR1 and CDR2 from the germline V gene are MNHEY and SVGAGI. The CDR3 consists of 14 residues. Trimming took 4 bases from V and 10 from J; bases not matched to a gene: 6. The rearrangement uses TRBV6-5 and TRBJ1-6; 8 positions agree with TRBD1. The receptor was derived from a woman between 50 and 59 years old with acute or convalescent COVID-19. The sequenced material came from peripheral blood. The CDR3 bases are TGTGCCAGCAGTTCCGACAGGGGTGGATCACCCCTCCACTTT. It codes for CASSSDRGGSPLHF.